This TCR beta chain was found in a study of lymphopenia after photon versus proton radiotherapy. Produced via immunoSEQ multiplex PCR; TCRdb's table is partial and in-frame only. Altogether 55,000 to 70,000 clones are present, 87% being singletons, with the ten largest covering 9.5% to 14%. This clone was counted only a few times. The antigen remains undetermined. Points from the study as a whole: Photon-treated patients lost naive T cells and TCR diversity; proton-treated stayed stable. Larger post-nadir TCR diversity loss correlated inversely with survival in deceased patients. Survival link was tested only in deceased patients; proton benefit remains a possibility. Oligoclonal CD8+ Temra expansion after nadir drove photon patients' diversity drop.

CDR3 length equals 13 residues. Germline V gene lookup returns CDR1 MNHNY and CDR2 SVGAGI (reference sequence). The V gene end was trimmed by 2 bases and the J gene end by 8 bases; junction bases not matched to a gene: 2. This TCR came from a man at least 80 years old with esophageal cancer. The sequences come from peripheral blood, collected from a patient treated with proton-based radiotherapy. The V and J genes are TRBV6-6 and TRBJ1-2; TRBD1 matches at 10 bases. The CDR3 region has the DNA TGTGCCAGCAGTTACGGGACAGGGGTCGGCTACACCTTC. It translates to CASSYGTGVGYTF.